The present TCR beta chain was sequenced within a study of CD8+ T cells in alopecia areata (dated by TCRdb to the late 2010s). With regard to the full study: The study used high-throughput TCRbeta sequencing to examine T cell clonal expansion in alopecia areata, in both the C3H/HeJ mouse model and human patients. Scalp tissue and sorted CD4+ and CD8+ peripheral blood T cells from patchy and totalis/universalis alopecia areata patients and from healthy controls were covered by human TCRbeta sequencing. Clonality in the scalp was compared among normal scalp (n=4), patchy alopecia areata scalp (n=8), and alopecia totalis/universalis scalp (n=8). RNA was obtained with the PAXgene miRNA kit for fixed scalp, the miRNeasy kit for PBMCs, and the RNeasy kit for mouse skin. TCRbeta CDR3 regions were amplified by immunoSEQ multiplex PCR with 35 Vbeta forward and 13 Jbeta reverse primers.

Compared with germline, V lacks 1 base and J lacks 2 bases; bases without a gene match: 4. Reading the germline V gene gives CDR1 MGHDK and CDR2 SYGVNS. Reading from cysteine to phenylalanine, the CDR3 counts 16 amino acids. The read is trimmed to its CDR3 DNA, 48 bases read in frame from base 1. Comments on this clone: The specificity of this receptor is unknown. No qualities accompany the bases; no much larger clone lies one base away.

PBMCs were isolated by density centrifugation and stained for CD3, CD4 and CD8, after which CD4+ and CD8+ T cells were sorted on a FACSAria. Scalp biopsies and blood samples were obtained from unaffected controls. Library preparation used the immunoSEQ multiplex PCR assay. For TCR sequencing, RNA was extracted from every sample and reverse transcribed into cDNA to serve as template. First-strand cDNA was synthesized with SuperScript III using a 2:1 mix of oligo-dT and random hexamers. A synthetic immune receptor repertoire was used to measure amplification bias, and any remaining bias was corrected computationally. In the source study's methods: After raw reads were preprocessed to remove errors, the CDR3 was defined following IMGT conventions as running from the conserved cysteine to phenylalanine. Clonality was calculated as 1 minus Shannon entropy normalized by log2 of the number of productive unique TCRs. CD4 or CD8 identity of scalp clones was inferred by cross-referencing scalp TCRbeta sequences with sorted blood CD4 and CD8 repertoires. TCRdb obtained this table from immuneACCESS and retained in-frame rearrangements with V and J assigned. These tables miss some clones; where compared with another copy, unresolved V genes account for less than half of the shortfall, and the remainder is unexplained. The V and J calls and clone size were taken over from that table, and D and trimming were inferred from the DNA. The sample table holds about 100,000 clones, of which 55% to 75% were seen once. Of the sample, approximately 22% is held by the ten largest clones.

Broader findings and caveats from the paper: Resident alphabeta T cells in normal human skin are also sequenced, complicating scalp TCR repertoire analysis, unlike mouse skin dominated by gammadelta T cells. Higher clonality and more expanded CD8+ clones were observed in lesional scalp than in normal scalp, particularly in alopecia totalis/universalis, a finding suggestive of antigenic drive. TCR sequences shared between patients were less clear than in mice, possibly partly because of HLA diversity in the patient population.

The rearranged chain carries TRBV25-1 and TRBJ2-5; 10 central bases correspond to TRBD2. The receptor comes from a human donor in good health. The sequencing input was CD8+ T cells sorted from blood. The sequenced DNA is TGTGCCAGCAGTGAATGGGCTAGCGGGGGACAAGAGACCCAGTACTTC. Its product reads: CASSEWASGGQETQYF.